The rows below give T cell receptor beta chains drawn from one sample of a study of cytomegalovirus exposure and HLA in healthy donors. Repertoires were generated with immunoSEQ multiplex PCR, while TCRdb's copy carries only in-frame clones and drops some. This repertoire shows some 130,000 clones, around three quarters found once; its top ten account for 4% to 5%. The material sequenced was PBMCs. The receptors originated from a male donor in good health and CMV-seropositive. Each CDR3 is given with its conserved first and last residue. A D gene is named only where the DNA matches it firmly. Clone size, where shown, is once, few, many, or a class for clones that have expanded.

>.|TRBV11-2|once|TRBJ2-6
CASSTHRESSGANVLTF
TGTGCCAGCAGCACCCACAGGGAGTCCTCTGGGGCCAACGTCCTGACCTTC
>TRBD1|TRBV18|.|TRBJ1-2
CASSPPHGQGYGYTF
TGTGCCAGCTCACCACCCCACGGACAGGGATATGGCTACACCTTC
>TRBD2|TRBV27|few|TRBJ2-7
CASSLLAGAPYEQYF
TGTGCCAGCAGTTTGCTAGCGGGAGCCCCCTACGAGCAGTACTTC
>.|TRBV27|few|TRBJ1-1
CASSLSGAEGNTEAFF
TGTGCCAGCAGTTTATCGGGGGCAGAGGGGAACACTGAAGCTTTCTTT
>TRBD2|TRBV5-1|.|TRBJ2-1
CASSLGASGDNEQFF
TGCGCCAGCAGCTTGGGAGCTAGCGGGGACAATGAGCAGTTCTTC
>.|TRBV19|.|TRBJ1-4
CASSLTGIGNEKLFF
TGTGCCAGTAGTCTTACAGGGATAGGCAATGAAAAACTGTTTTTT
>TRBD1|TRBV4-2|.|TRBJ1-4
CASSQVQGGGWEKLFF
TGTGCCAGCAGCCAAGTTCAGGGGGGAGGTTGGGAAAAACTGTTTTTT
>TRBD1|TRBV14|.|TRBJ1-6
CASSGTDRLSPLHF
TGTGCCAGCAGTGGGACAGATCGACTATCACCCCTCCACTTT
>.|TRBV29-1|.|TRBJ1-1
CSVVPQGNTEAFF
TGCAGCGTTGTACCACAGGGGAACACTGAAGCTTTCTTT
>TRBD2|TRBV7-9|few|TRBJ2-3
CASSPTSGGLPDTQYF
TGTGCCAGCAGCCCTACTAGCGGGGGTCTCCCAGATACGCAGTATTTT
>.|TRBV9|.|TRBJ2-1
CASSVAGGGIYNEQFF
TGTGCCAGCAGCGTAGCCGGCGGAGGGATCTACAATGAGCAGTTCTTC
>TRBD1|TRBV27|.|TRBJ1-2
CASSIHRGSNYGYTF
TGTGCCAGCAGTATCCACAGGGGCTCCAACTATGGCTACACCTTC
>TRBD2|TRBV7-7|.|TRBJ2-1
CASSQRGTSGPPCNEQFF
TGTGCCAGCAGCCAGAGAGGGACTAGCGGACCACCATGCAATGAGCAGTTCTTC
>TRBD1|TRBV5-4|.|TRBJ1-2
CASSPGQGALIGYGYTF
TGTGCCAGCAGCCCAGGACAGGGAGCCTTGATAGGTTATGGCTACACCTTC
>TRBD2|TRBV28|.|TRBJ2-2
CASLAGSNTGELFF
TGTGCCAGCTTAGCGGGCTCGAACACCGGGGAGCTGTTTTTT
>TRBD1|TRBV30|.|TRBJ1-1
CAWSGATGSTEAFF
TGTGCCTGGAGTGGGGCGACAGGGTCCACTGAAGCTTTCTTT
>.|TRBV9|.|TRBJ1-2
CASSASGGAANYGYTF
TGTGCCAGCAGCGCGAGCGGCGGGGCAGCTAACTATGGCTACACCTTC
>.|TRBV5-6|.|TRBJ2-2
CASSLAASGELFF
TGTGCCAGCAGCTTGGCCGCGTCCGGGGAGCTGTTTTTT
>TRBD2|TRBV2|.|TRBJ2-1
CASSERLAGVSYNEQFF
TGTGCCAGCAGTGAAAGACTAGCGGGGGTCTCCTACAATGAGCAGTTCTTC
>.|TRBV30|.|TRBJ2-1
CAWSEYTGFSYNEQFF
TGTGCCTGGAGTGAATACACAGGTTTTTCCTACAATGAGCAGTTCTTC
>.|TRBV19|.|TRBJ1-6
CASSNRDIRNSPLHF
TGTGCCAGTAGCAACCGGGACATTCGTAATTCACCCCTCCACTTT
>.|TRBV28|.|TRBJ2-3
CASSLRLQGGKDTQYF
TGTGCCAGCAGTCTCCGTTTACAGGGGGGGAAAGATACGCAGTATTTT
>TRBD1|TRBV13|few|TRBJ2-7
CASSLLGTGGYEQYF
TGTGCCAGCAGCCTCCTCGGGACAGGGGGTTACGAGCAGTACTTC
>.|TRBV28|.|TRBJ1-2
CASSLTGYGYTF
TGTGCCAGCAGTCTCACAGGATATGGCTACACCTTC
>TRBD1|TRBV11-2|.|TRBJ2-3
CASSFVIRGQVTDTQYF
TGTGCCAGCAGCTTTGTTATCAGGGGGCAAGTCACAGATACGCAGTATTTT
>TRBD1|TRBV7-2|.|TRBJ1-2
CASSLAPGGGYGYTF
TGTGCCAGCAGCTTAGCCCCAGGGGGCGGCTATGGCTACACCTTC
>.|TRBV12-5|few|TRBJ1-2
CASGPVGGSPYGYTF
TGTGCTAGTGGCCCGGTTGGGGGGAGTCCCTATGGCTACACCTTC
>.|TRBV6-1|.|TRBJ2-7
CASTTTLSSYEQYF
TGTGCCAGCACCACGACTCTCTCCTCCTACGAGCAGTACTTC
>TRBD1|TRBV6-5|.|TRBJ1-3
CASRRTGTSGNTIYF
TGTGCCAGCAGAAGGACAGGGACCTCTGGAAACACCATATATTTT
>TRBD2|TRBV28|once|TRBJ2-7
CASNNPGASGSYEQYF
TGTGCCAGCAACAACCCCGGGGCTAGCGGGAGCTACGAGCAGTACTTC
>TRBD1|TRBV2|few|TRBJ2-7
CASSGQGAASYEQYF
TGTGCCAGCAGCGGACAGGGGGCGGCCTCCTACGAGCAGTACTTC
>.|TRBV19|.|TRBJ2-2
CASSIPHATSTGELFF
TGTGCCAGTAGTATCCCACACGCCACATCCACCGGGGAGCTGTTTTTT
>.|TRBV27|.|TRBJ2-7
CASSPSQGGTYEQYF
TGTGCCAGCAGTCCGTCACAGGGAGGGACCTACGAGCAGTACTTC
>TRBD1|TRBV6-6|few|TRBJ1-3
CASTTGGALGNTIYF
TGTGCCAGCACCACAGGGGGCGCGTTGGGAAACACCATATATTTT
>TRBD1|TRBV5-1|.|TRBJ2-3
CASSRGQGVQTDTQYF
TGCGCCAGCAGCCGGGGACAGGGGGTTCAAACAGATACGCAGTATTTT
>.|TRBV5-4|once|TRBJ2-3
CASSLMGTLIPTDTQYF
TGTGCCAGCAGCTTGATGGGGACTCTAATACCCACAGATACGCAGTATTTT
>.|TRBV5-4|.|TRBJ2-2
CASSLKAGRPNTGELFF
TGTGCCAGCAGCTTGAAAGCTGGCAGGCCAAACACCGGGGAGCTGTTTTTT
>TRBD2|TRBV9|.|TRBJ2-1
CASSVGSIAGGLAGHNEQFF
TGTGCCAGCAGCGTAGGTTCAATAGCCGGTGGACTAGCGGGCCACAATGAGCAGTTCTTC
>TRBD1|TRBV15|.|TRBJ1-1
CATSRDRTGGARSEAFF
TGTGCCACCAGCAGAGATCGGACAGGGGGCGCGAGGTCTGAAGCTTTCTTT
>TRBD1|TRBV6-1|.|TRBJ2-7
CASSLTGTGLYEQYF
TGTGCCAGCAGTTTAACCGGGACAGGGCTATACGAGCAGTACTTC
>.|TRBV5-1|.|TRBJ1-1
CASSPIRATEAFF
TGCGCCAGCAGCCCGATCCGCGCCACTGAAGCTTTCTTT
>.|TRBV28|.|TRBJ2-7
CASSFGPYEQYF
TGTGCCAGCAGTTTCGGTCCCTACGAGCAGTACTTC